This TCR beta chain was captured by sequencing in a study of post-analysis software for immune sequencing data. Findings and limits, study-wide: Strong co-clustering by F measure was evident for samples that had been prepared in the same batch. Elevated frequency relative to controls characterized four or five TRBV segments in patients, TRBV5-6, TRBV5-1 and TRBV20-1 among them. Patients with multiple sclerosis recorded significantly lower normalized Chao1 diversity than controls, the study found.

About this clonotype: Antigen: not known.

Libraries were made from TCR beta cDNA, and they carried unique molecular identifiers. There were about 1 to 10 million T cells, and around 460,000 cDNA molecules came from them. TCRdb re-analysed the PCR reads in MiXCR, keeping a single row per CDR3 protein. The sample lists roughly 870,000 distinct CDR3 sequences; roughly half were seen once. This CDR3 comprises 14 residues. The germline gives CDR1 SGHKS, CDR2 YYEKEE (reference sequence). The ends were cut back, 0 bases at V and 2 bases at J, with 8 bases in the middle. The origin of this receptor is a girl aged 10 to 17 with multiple sclerosis. The sequenced sample consisted of blood. The chain carries TRBV5-5 and TRBJ2-5; D is unresolved. CDR3 nucleotides: TGTGCCAGCAGCTTGGCCCCCACTCAAGAGACCCAGTACTTC. As protein: CASSLAPTQETQYF.